The rows below give T cell receptor beta chains drawn from one sample of a study of shared clonotypes between healthy human individuals. Sequenced by immunoSEQ multiplex PCR; TCRdb stores in-frame clones only, minus some. The table records about 480,000 clones, about three quarters of them present only once. Sequencing used PBMCs. The receptors here all came from a woman aged 40 to 50 in good health. Some clones in this sample may be carry-over from other donors' samples. Both conserved end residues are part of each CDR3. D genes are given only for firm matches. Clone size is given for some rows only: seen once, a few or many times, or a class if the clone is expanded.

size	V	J	D	DNA	CDR3
few	TRBV19	TRBJ2-2	NA	TGTGCCAGTAGTATCGGGGTTTGGGACACCAACACCGGGGAGCTGTTTTTT	CASSIGVWDTNTGELFF
NA	TRBV14	TRBJ1-5	NA	TGTGCCAGCAGCTCAGGGAGAGGTCAGCCCCAGCATTTT	CASSSGRGQPQHF
NA	TRBV21-1	TRBJ2-3	NA	TGTGCCAGCAGCAAAGTGCGGCGGGAGGGCACAGATACGCAGTATTTT	CASSKVRREGTDTQYF
NA	TRBV11-2	TRBJ2-7	TRBD2	TGTGCCAGCAGCGGAGCGGGAGACGAGCAGTACTTC	CASSGAGDEQYF
NA	TRBV25-1	TRBJ1-4	NA	TGTGCCAGCAGTAATCCCTCAGGGGCTGGGGAAAAACTGTTTTTT	CASSNPSGAGEKLFF
NA	TRBV7-6	TRBJ2-2	NA	TGTGCCAGCAGCCCCGCACCACAGCCGAACGCCGGGGAGCTGTTTTTT	CASSPAPQPNAGELFF
NA	TRBV5-1	TRBJ2-2	NA	TGCGCCAGCAGCTTCATGGGTCAGAACACCGGAGAGCTGTTTTTT	CASSFMGQNTGELFF
NA	TRBV7-2	TRBJ2-5	NA	TGTGCCAGCAGCCTCGACACCGGACAAGAGACCCAGTACTTC	CASSLDTGQETQYF
NA	TRBV5-1	TRBJ2-7	NA	TGCGCCAGCAGCTTGGGCACTGGCCCATCCTACGAGCAGTACTTC	CASSLGTGPSYEQYF
NA	TRBV7-2	TRBJ1-2	NA	TGTGCCAGCAGCTTAGTTGTCGGACAGAGCGGCTACACCTTC	CASSLVVGQSGYTF
NA	TRBV11-2	TRBJ2-7	NA	TGTGCCAGCAGCTTATGGTACAGGGTCTCCGAGCAGTACTTC	CASSLWYRVSEQYF
few	TRBV11-2	TRBJ2-1	TRBD1	TGTGCCAGCAGCTTGGGACAGTCCGATGAGCAGTTCTTC	CASSLGQSDEQFF
NA	TRBV28	TRBJ2-3	TRBD2	TGTGCCAGCAGTTTGCCCGGGAGGCGAACTAGCACAGATACGCAGTATTTT	CASSLPGRRTSTDTQYF
NA	TRBV29-1	TRBJ2-1	TRBD2	TGCAGCGTCGAAGAACGGGACTACTATATAAGGGATGAGCAGTTCTTC	CSVEERDYYIRDEQFF
NA	TRBV7-6	TRBJ2-7	NA	TGTGCCAGCAGCTTATACTCAAGCGGCCCGAACGAGCAGTACTTC	CASSLYSSGPNEQYF
NA	TRBV10-2	TRBJ2-7	NA	TGCGCCAGCAGTGAGCGGGTGAGCTCTTACGAGCAGTACTTC	CASSERVSSYEQYF
NA	TRBV7-9	TRBJ2-7	NA	TGTGCCAGCAGCCGCCTTTCGGGACGACCGAGCTCCAACGAGCAGTACTTC	CASSRLSGRPSSNEQYF
NA	TRBV5-4	TRBJ2-5	NA	TGTGCCAGCAGCACGGAAGGGCGAGGGGGGGAGACCCAGTACTTC	CASSTEGRGGETQYF
NA	TRBV28	TRBJ2-1	TRBD2	TGTGCCAGTTCTACTAGCGGGAGGGTCTTAGAGCAGTTCTTC	CASSTSGRVLEQFF
NA	TRBV14	TRBJ2-2	NA	TGTGCCAGCAGCCAAGAATTGCGGGAGAACACCGGGGAGCTGTTTTTT	CASSQELRENTGELFF
NA	TRBV18	TRBJ2-7	NA	TGTGCCAGCTCTCTCGACAGAAACTCCTACGAGCAGTACTTC	CASSLDRNSYEQYF
NA	TRBV27	TRBJ2-1	NA	TGTGCCAGCAGTATCAACAGTAACAATGAGCAGTTCTTC	CASSINSNNEQFF
NA	TRBV30	TRBJ2-2	NA	TGTGCCTGGACCCCAAGGGGCAGGGGCCACACCGGGGAGCTGTTTTTT	CAWTPRGRGHTGELFF
NA	TRBV19	TRBJ2-2	TRBD2	TGTGCCAGTGGGACTAGCGGGACCACCGGGGAGCTGTTTTTT	CASGTSGTTGELFF